This T cell receptor (beta chain) was sequenced during a study of blood T cell repertoires in COVID-19. Study details: Acute-phase and convalescent COVID-19 samples originated in the United States, Italy and Spain. T cells, B-cell-depleted T cells, or PBMCs provided the cDNA or gDNA that served as material.

Repertoires were generated with immunoSEQ multiplex PCR, while TCRdb's copy carries only in-frame clones and drops some. The data contain about 270,000 clones, about nine tenths of them seen just once; the ten biggest clones take up about 8.6%. Germline-derived CDR1 and CDR2 are MNHEY and SMNVEV (reference sequence). V was shortened by 4 bases and J by 1 base, with 11 bases between the two germline ends. The CDR3 runs 14 residues. The sample comprised peripheral blood. The clonotype comes from a man aged 35-49 years with active or convalescent COVID-19. The gene calls are TRBV27 and TRBJ2-7; tentatively, D is TRBD1 (6 bases). In DNA, the CDR3 is TGTGCCAGCAGTTCCTACGGACAGTCCTACGAGCAGTACTTC. This sequence encodes CASSSYGQSYEQYF.